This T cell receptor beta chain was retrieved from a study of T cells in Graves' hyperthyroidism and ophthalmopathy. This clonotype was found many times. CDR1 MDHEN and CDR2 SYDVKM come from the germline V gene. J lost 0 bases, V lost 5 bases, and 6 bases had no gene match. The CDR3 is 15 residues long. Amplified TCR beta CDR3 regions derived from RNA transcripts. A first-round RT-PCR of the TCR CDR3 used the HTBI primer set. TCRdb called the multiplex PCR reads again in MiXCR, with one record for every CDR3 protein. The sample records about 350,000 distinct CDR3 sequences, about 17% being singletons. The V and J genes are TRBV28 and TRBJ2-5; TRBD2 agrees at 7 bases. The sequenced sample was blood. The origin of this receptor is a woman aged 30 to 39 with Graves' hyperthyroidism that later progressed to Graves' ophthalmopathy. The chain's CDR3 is CASSPVGGNQETQYF. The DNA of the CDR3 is TGTGCCAGCAGTCCCGTGGGAGGGAACCAAGAGACCCAGTACTTC.